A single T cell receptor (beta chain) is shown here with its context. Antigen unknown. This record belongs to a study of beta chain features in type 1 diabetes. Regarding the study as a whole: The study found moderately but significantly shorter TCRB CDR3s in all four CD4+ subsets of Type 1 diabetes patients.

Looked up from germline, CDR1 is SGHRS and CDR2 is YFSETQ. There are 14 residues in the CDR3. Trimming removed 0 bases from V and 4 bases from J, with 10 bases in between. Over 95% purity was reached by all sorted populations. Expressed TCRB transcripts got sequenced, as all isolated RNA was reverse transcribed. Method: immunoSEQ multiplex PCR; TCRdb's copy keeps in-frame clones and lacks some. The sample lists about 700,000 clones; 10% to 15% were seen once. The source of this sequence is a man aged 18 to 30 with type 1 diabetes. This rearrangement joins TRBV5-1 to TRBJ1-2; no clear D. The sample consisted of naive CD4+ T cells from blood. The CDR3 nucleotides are TGCGCCAGCAGCTTGGAGGGTTCTGGCTATGGCTACACCTTC. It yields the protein CASSLEGSGYGYTF. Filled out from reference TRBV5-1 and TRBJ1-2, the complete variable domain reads KAGVTQTPRYLIKTRGQQVTLSCSPISGHRSVSWYQQTPGQGLQFLFEYFSETQRNKGNFPGRFSGRQFSNSRSEMNVSTLELGDSALYLCASSLEGSGYGYTFGSGTRLTVV.